This TCR beta chain was captured in a study of chemoradiotherapy in HPV16-positive cancers. About the study: Candidate HPV-specific T-cell clones and common TCR motifs came from functional assays in two HPV16-positive patients.

This CDR3 comprises 15 residues. The V and J ends lost 1 base and 4 bases respectively, with 14 bases between them. In germline, CDR1 is SQVTM, CDR2 ANQGSEA. Using immunoSEQ multiplex PCR, the repertoire was profiled, and TCRdb retains in-frame clones only, with some absent. The top ten hold around 9.6% of the sample, which has over 14,000 clones, about three quarters seen once. Over chemoradiotherapy, repertoires were sampled more than once. Comments on this clone: What it binds is unknown.

General study points: Candidate HPV-specific clones and E7-related TCR motifs grew in tumor during treatment.

The chain employs TRBV29-1 and TRBJ2-1; no clear D. Specimen collection occurred from a patient who underwent chemoradiotherapy. The TCR originated in a human donor with HPV-associated anogenital cancer. CDR3 DNA sequence: TGCAGCGTTGAAGGCGGCCCCTTTGGTTACAATGAGCAGTTCTTC. This sequence encodes CSVEGGPFGYNEQFF.